This T cell receptor beta chain was obtained from a study of T cells in Graves' hyperthyroidism and ophthalmopathy. The trim removed 1 base at V and 5 bases at J, leaving 5 bases unmatched. The CDR3 extends over 16 amino acids. The germline V gene has CDR1 MGHRA and CDR2 YSYEKL. The hyperthyroidism patients had all been newly diagnosed, and their disease duration was under 2 months. Their ages ranged from 18 to 65 years. Patients having uncontrolled infection, another autoimmune disease, pregnancy or lactation were not included. This clonotype was observed a handful of times. What it binds is unknown. Study conclusions and caveats: Blood shared most expanded thyroid clonotypes above 0.001. From stable hyperthyroidism, ophthalmopathy was set apart by a 13 V-J model.

Amplification of TCR beta CDR3 regions used RNA as the template. When the TCR CDR3 underwent first-round RT-PCR, the HTBI primer set was used. TCRdb processed the multiplex PCR reads anew with MiXCR; each CDR3 protein has one entry. Here the sample spans 610,000 or so distinct CDR3 sequences, approximately 44% being singletons. The specimen was peripheral blood or thyroid tissue (not recorded which). The chain has TRBV4-1 and TRBJ2-2; 9 bases map to TRBD2. This sequence was found in a woman aged 18-29 years with Graves' hyperthyroidism. The CDR3 nucleotides are TGCGCCAGCAGCCAAGTAGCGGGAGCGGGGACCGGGGAGCTGTTTTTT. This translates into CASSQVAGAGTGELFF.